Presented here are 4 T cell receptor beta chains from one specimen sequenced in a study of blood T cells in healthy people across ages. Using a J-beta primer mix together with a sample-barcoded 5' primer, a second PCR was run for roughly 7 to 12 cycles. In TCRdb, the 5' RACE reads were re-called with MiXCR into one record per CDR3 protein. The table shows roughly 900,000 distinct CDR3 sequences, with 25% to 30% occurring only once. The sequencing input was blood. Receptors originate from a woman older than 75 in good health.

This clonotype was seen more than once but under ten times. In DNA form, the CDR3 reads TGTGCCAGCAGCCAGACAGGGACCGATAATTCACCCCTCCACTTT. Encoded protein: CASSQTGTDNSPLHF. The chain has TRBV11-2 and TRBJ1-6; 7 positions match TRBD1. The junction had 6 bases not matched to a gene; V was cut back by 5 bases and J by 5 bases. The CDR3 spans 15 residues. Germline V gives CDR1 SGHAT, CDR2 FQNNGV.

This clonotype was detected many times. CDR3 amino acids: CSAEAGTKLRDTQYF. The CDR3 DNA reads TGCAGTGCTGAAGCCGGGACTAAACTTCGAGATACGCAGTATTTT. This chain connects TRBV20-1 to TRBJ2-3; 7 bases map to TRBD2. The J segment lost 5 bases and the V segment lost 5 bases, leaving 13 bases of the junction unmatched. The CDR3 covers 15 residues. The germline V gene has CDR1 DFQATT and CDR2 SNEGSKA (reference sequence).

The gene calls are TRBV7-2 and TRBJ2-3; a weak D match, TRBD1 (5 bases). Looked up from germline, CDR1 is SGHTA and CDR2 is FQGNSA. The V end lost 0 bases, the J end lost 2 bases, and 15 bases lay between the germline ends. The CDR3 extends over 17 amino acids. As DNA, the CDR3 is TGTGCCAGCAGCTTAGCGGTTGGGCAGGGCGACACAGATACGCAGTATTTT. Translation: CASSLAVGQGDTDTQYF.

As to this clonotype: The junction departs from germline at one end; a sequencing error may be responsible. The rearrangement uses TRBV7-9 and TRBJ1-4; 10 bases agree with TRBD1. The CDR3 has 16 amino acids. The germline V gene encodes CDR1 SEHNR and CDR2 FQNEAQ (reference sequence). The CDR3 coding sequence is TGTGCCAGCAGCCCGACAGGGGGCAACCCTAATGAAAAACGGTTTTTT. Translated: CASSPTGGNPNEKRFF.